The 14 T cell receptor beta chains below were found in one sample sequenced in a study of blood T cell repertoires in COVID-19. Sequencing used immunoSEQ multiplex PCR; TCRdb keeps in-frame clones, though not all of them. The data hold some 240,000 clones, with approximately 85% observed a single time. Sequenced sample: peripheral blood. These receptors were collected from a woman in her 70s with COVID-19, enrolled during active disease.

The J gene is TRBJ1-1, the V gene TRBV30; a possible D gene is TRBD1 (6 bases). The V and J ends lost 5 bases and 5 bases respectively, with 18 bases between them. CDR3 length: 14 amino acids. Per germline, CDR1 GTSNPN and CDR2 SVGIG (reference sequence). DNA for the CDR3: TGTGCCTGGGACTTACAGGGCCCCGGGACTGAAGCTTTCTTT. Its translation: CAWDLQGPGTEAFF.

V and J are TRBV6-5 and TRBJ1-5; TRBD1 agrees at 8 bases. V lost 2 bases and J lost 5; bases outside the gene matches: 2. The CDR3 covers 14 residues. The V gene's germline CDR1 is MNHEY and CDR2 SVGAGI. The CDR3 is CASSYAQGDQPQHF. Here the CDR3 DNA reads TGTGCCAGCAGTTACGCACAGGGGGATCAGCCCCAGCATTTT.

The chain uses TRBV2 and TRBJ1-6, with D perhaps matching TRBD1 (6 bases). This CDR3 spans 13 amino acids. Per the germline V gene, CDR1 is SNHLY and CDR2 is FYNNEI. The CDR3 protein is CARTRGNGSPLHF. DNA for the CDR3: TGTGCGCGAACGAGGGGGAACGGGTCACCCCTCCACTTT.

This clone was recorded many times. This chain links TRBV6-2 or TRBV6-3 with TRBJ1-5; D is unclear. Deletions cut 2 bases from V and 9 bases from J, with 8 bases between. The CDR3 sequence is 12 residues long. Germline assignment: CDR1 MNHEY and CDR2 SVGEGT. CDR3 sequence (DNA): TGTGCCAGCAGTTACACAGTCGGGCCCCAGCATTTT. This codes for CASSYTVGPQHF.

The rearrangement joins TRBV4-2 to TRBJ2-1; TRBD2 matches at 10 bases. Losses at the gene ends were 4 bases for V and 2 bases for J; bases not matched to a gene: 5. The CDR3 length is 16 residues. Germline V gene data show CDR1 as LGHNA and CDR2 as YNFKEQ. The CDR3 nucleotides read TGTGCCAGCAGCCTAGAAGCGGGAGGGCCCTACAATGAGCAGTTCTTC. Translated: CASSLEAGGPYNEQFF.

The V gene is TRBV2, the J gene TRBJ1-3, with unresolved D. The CDR3 consists of 17 residues. V was cut by 4 bases and J by 0 bases, with 16 bases left in between. Germline V CDR1 and CDR2: SNHLY, FYNNEI. The CDR3 is CASSVFPAPSSGNTIYF. CDR3 nucleotides: TGTGCCAGCAGTGTTTTCCCTGCCCCTAGCTCTGGAAACACCATATATTTT.

J is TRBJ1-2 and V is TRBV5-4; 9 nucleotides line up with TRBD1. Germline CDR1 reads SGHNT; CDR2 reads YYREEE (reference sequence). The CDR3 is made up of 15 amino acids. V gave up 4 bases and J gave up 2 bases; unmatched junction bases: 6. CDR3 amino acids: CASSQTGGANYGYTF. Written as DNA, the CDR3 is TGTGCCAGCAGCCAAACAGGGGGCGCGAACTATGGCTACACCTTC.

The V call is TRBV19, the J call TRBJ1-2, with 7 bases fitting TRBD1. V trimming: 5 bases; J trimming: 0 bases; junction bases outside the gene matches: 6. There are 15 residues in the CDR3. CDR1 is LNHDA, CDR2 SQIVND, per germline (reference sequence). The CDR3 DNA reads TGTGCCAGTAGTGTGACAGGGCTAGCTAACTATGGCTACACCTTC. Encoded protein: CASSVTGLANYGYTF.

This chain uses TRBV18 with TRBJ1-2; possible D gene TRBD1, 5 bases. Germline assignment: CDR1 KGHSH and CDR2 LQKENI. The V and J ends lost 2 bases and 7 bases respectively, with 11 bases between them. This CDR3 has 13 residues. The CDR3 region is CASSPDSGVGYTF. In DNA, the CDR3 is TGTGCCAGCTCACCAGATTCGGGGGTTGGCTACACCTTC.

The V call is TRBV18, the J call TRBJ2-3, with D unresolved. Trimming shortened V by 6 bases and J by 1 base, and 14 bases separated the two germline ends. The CDR3 length is 15 residues. The germline gives CDR1 KGHSH, CDR2 LQKENI. CDR3 amino acids: CASSLDPGRTDTQYF. DNA for the CDR3: TGTGCCAGCTCCCTCGACCCGGGTCGCACAGATACGCAGTATTTT.

The chain links TRBV7-9 to TRBJ2-7, with TRBD1 matching 11 bases. Germline V gives CDR1 SEHNR, CDR2 FQNEAQ (reference sequence). Trimming removed 4 bases from V and 3 bases from J; junction bases left unmatched: 11. The CDR3 sequence is 17 residues long. CDR3 in amino acids: CASSSWTGGGSVYEQYF. CDR3 coding DNA: TGTGCCAGCAGCTCTTGGACAGGGGGCGGATCAGTCTACGAGCAGTACTTC.

The chain combines TRBV11-2 with TRBJ2-7; TRBD1 aligns across 8 bases. The V gene end was trimmed by 6 bases and the J gene end by 2 bases; junction bases not matched to a gene: 6. Germline assignment: CDR1 SGHAT and CDR2 FQNNGV. This CDR3 region has 14 residues. The CDR3 sequence: CASSTKTGAYEQYF. The CDR3 DNA is TGTGCCAGCAGTACGAAGACAGGGGCCTACGAGCAGTACTTC.

This clone came up once. The chain couples TRBV6-5 to TRBJ1-4; weak D call: TRBD1 (5 bases). The CDR3 sequence is 14 residues long. The V end was cut by 6 bases, the J end by 5 bases, with 13 bases between. Looked up from germline, CDR1 is MNHEY and CDR2 is SVGAGI. CDR3 loop: CASRDRQRNEKLFF. CDR3 nucleotide sequence: TGTGCCAGCAGAGATCGACAGAGAAATGAAAAACTGTTTTTT.

The chain combines TRBV11-2 with TRBJ2-3, with D unresolved. The CDR3 consists of 14 residues. Trimming took 3 bases from V and 0 from J, leaving 7 bases between them. Germline V lookup: CDR1 SGHAT, CDR2 FQNNGV. The CDR3 nucleotides read TGTGCCAGCAGCTTGAGGTTAAGCACAGATACGCAGTATTTT. Amino acids: CASSLRLSTDTQYF.